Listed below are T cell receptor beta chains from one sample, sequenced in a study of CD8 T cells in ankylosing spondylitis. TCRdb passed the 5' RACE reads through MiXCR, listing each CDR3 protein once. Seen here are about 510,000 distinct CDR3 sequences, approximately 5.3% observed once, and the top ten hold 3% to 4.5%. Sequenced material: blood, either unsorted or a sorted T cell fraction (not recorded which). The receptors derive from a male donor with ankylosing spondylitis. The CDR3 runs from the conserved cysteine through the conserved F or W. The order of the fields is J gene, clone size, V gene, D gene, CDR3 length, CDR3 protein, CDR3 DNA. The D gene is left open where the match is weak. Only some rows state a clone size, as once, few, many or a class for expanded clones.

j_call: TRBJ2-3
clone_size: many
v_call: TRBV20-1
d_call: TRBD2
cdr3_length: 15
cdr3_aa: CSARKLAGGWYTQYF
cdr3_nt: TGCAGTGCTAGAAAACTAGCGGGGGGCTGGTATACGCAGTATTTT

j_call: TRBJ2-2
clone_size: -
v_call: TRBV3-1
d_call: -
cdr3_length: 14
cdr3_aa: CASSQVAGTGELFF
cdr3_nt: TGTGCCAGCAGCCAAGTTGCGGGCACCGGGGAGCTGTTTTTT

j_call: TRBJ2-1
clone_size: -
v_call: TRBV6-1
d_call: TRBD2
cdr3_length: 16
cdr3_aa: CASSQKGLLNDNEQFF
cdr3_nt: TGTGCCAGCAGTCAGAAGGGACTACTAAACGACAATGAGCAGTTCTTC

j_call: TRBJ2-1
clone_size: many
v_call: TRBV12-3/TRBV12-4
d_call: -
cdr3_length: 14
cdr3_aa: CASSSLSMVSEQFF
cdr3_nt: TGTGCCAGCAGTTCACTTTCGATGGTCAGTGAGCAGTTCTTC

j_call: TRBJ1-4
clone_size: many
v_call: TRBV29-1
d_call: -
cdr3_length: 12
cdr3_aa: CSARQPNEKLFF
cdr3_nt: TGCAGCGCCCGACAGCCAAATGAAAAACTGTTTTTT

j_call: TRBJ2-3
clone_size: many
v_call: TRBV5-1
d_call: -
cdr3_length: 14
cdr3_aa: CASSLDLSADTQYF
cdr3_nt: TGCGCCAGCAGCTTGGACCTTAGTGCAGATACGCAGTATTTT

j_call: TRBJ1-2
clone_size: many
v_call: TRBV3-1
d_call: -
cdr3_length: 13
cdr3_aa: CASSQVVLDGYTF
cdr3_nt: TGTGCCAGCAGCCAAGTCGTGCTTGATGGCTACACCTTC

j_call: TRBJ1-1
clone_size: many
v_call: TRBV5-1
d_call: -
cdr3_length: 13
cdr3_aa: CASSLVQETEAFF
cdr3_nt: TGCGCCAGCAGCTTGGTACAGGAAACTGAAGCTTTCTTT

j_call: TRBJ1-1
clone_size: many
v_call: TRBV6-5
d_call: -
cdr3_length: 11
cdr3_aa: CASRDGVRAFF
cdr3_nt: TGTGCCAGCAGAGACGGGGTGAGAGCTTTCTTT

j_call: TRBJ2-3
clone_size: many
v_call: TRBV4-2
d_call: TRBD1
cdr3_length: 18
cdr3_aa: CASSQRRTGADGTDTQYF
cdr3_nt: TGTGCCAGCAGCCAACGCCGGACAGGCGCCGATGGGACAGATACGCAGTATTTT

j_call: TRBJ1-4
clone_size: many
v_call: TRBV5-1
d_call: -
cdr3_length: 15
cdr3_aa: CASSLDGGANEKLFF
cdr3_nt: TGCGCCAGCAGCTTGGATGGGGGCGCTAATGAAAAACTGTTTTTT

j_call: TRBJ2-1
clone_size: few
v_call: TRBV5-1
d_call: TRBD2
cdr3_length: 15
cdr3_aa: CASSLRSGGLYEQFF
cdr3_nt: TGCGCCAGCAGCTTACGTAGCGGGGGGCTCTATGAGCAGTTCTTC

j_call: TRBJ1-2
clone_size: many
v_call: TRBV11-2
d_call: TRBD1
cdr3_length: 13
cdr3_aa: CASSWTGMEGYTF
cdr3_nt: TGTGCCAGCAGCTGGACAGGGATGGAAGGCTACACCTTC

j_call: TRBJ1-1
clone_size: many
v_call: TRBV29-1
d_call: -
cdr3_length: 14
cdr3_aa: CSGRRQRGNTEAFF
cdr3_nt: TGCAGCGGCCGTCGACAACGGGGGAACACTGAAGCTTTCTTT

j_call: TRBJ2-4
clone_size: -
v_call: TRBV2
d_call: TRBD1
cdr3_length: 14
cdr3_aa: CASTLTGAGNIQYF
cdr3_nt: TGTGCCAGCACCCTGACAGGGGCCGGGAACATTCAGTACTTC

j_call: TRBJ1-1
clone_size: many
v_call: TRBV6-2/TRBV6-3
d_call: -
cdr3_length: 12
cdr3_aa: CASEGMRTEAFF
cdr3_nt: TGTGCCAGCGAGGGGATGCGCACTGAAGCTTTCTTT

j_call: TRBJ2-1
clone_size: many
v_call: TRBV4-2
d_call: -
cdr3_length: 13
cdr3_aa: CASSQDLGEGEFF
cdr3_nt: TGTGCCAGCAGCCAAGATCTGGGAGAAGGCGAGTTCTTC

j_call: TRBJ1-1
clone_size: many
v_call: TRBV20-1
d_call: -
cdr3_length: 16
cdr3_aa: CSARDPYSGEYNEAFF
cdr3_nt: TGCAGTGCTAGAGACCCTTATTCGGGGGAATACAATGAAGCTTTCTTT

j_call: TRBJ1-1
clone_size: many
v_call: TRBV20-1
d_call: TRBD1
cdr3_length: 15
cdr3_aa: CSSRTGARGNTEAFF
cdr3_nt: TGCAGTAGCCGGACAGGGGCCCGGGGGAACACTGAAGCTTTCTTT